This TCR beta chain was captured by sequencing in a study of tumor and adjacent non-tumor tissue in lung cancer. Across the study: The cohort had under 15 adenocarcinoma, a couple of squamous cell and 1 small cell patients. Patients were aged roughly 30 to 76, roughly nine men and 5 women, stage I to III. Each sample yielded a few million productive TCRbeta reads on average.

This sample's RNA came from whole unsorted tissue. Overall study findings and caveats: Top 100 clones took a larger repertoire share in normal lung.

TCRbeta libraries were built with three rounds of nested PCR, modified from ARM-PCR. TCRdb re-analysed the multiplex PCR reads in MiXCR, keeping a single row per CDR3 protein. The table includes around 99,000 distinct CDR3 sequences, about 75% detected once. Turning to this clonotype: Its antigen is unidentified. The junction does not match germline at one end; this may be a read error.

Germline CDR1 SGHNT, CDR2 YENEEA. This CDR3 has 17 amino acids. V and J are TRBV11-3 and TRBJ2-1, with 12 bases fitting TRBD2. The TCR originated in a woman in her sixties or seventies with non-small cell lung cancer. The sequenced material came from lung tumor tissue. Here the CDR3 reads CASSLELTSGGHKEQFF. For the CDR3, the DNA is TGTGCCAGTAGCTTAGAATTGACTAGCGGGGGCCACAAAGAGCAGTTCTTC.